This T cell receptor beta chain was sequenced during a study of blood T cell repertoires in COVID-19. V dropped 5 bases and J dropped 4; count of bases not matched to a gene: 3. The germline gives CDR1 MNHEY, CDR2 SMNVEV (reference sequence). The CDR3 sequence is 13 residues long. The data were produced by immunoSEQ multiplex PCR, yet TCRdb's version contains in-frame clones alone and is incomplete. Among 250,000 to 300,000 clones, roughly nine tenths were seen once, and the ten largest hold roughly 10%. Enrolled during active infection, Seattle patients were then followed longitudinally. Sequencing used peripheral blood. This TCR derives from a woman aged 25 to 39 with COVID-19, enrolled during active disease. This chain links TRBV27 with TRBJ1-1, with 8 bases identical to TRBD1. The DNA for the CDR3 is TGTGCCAGCAGTCCCCAGGGGGCCACTGAAGCTTTCTTT. Encoded protein: CASSPQGATEAFF.